A selection of T cell receptor beta chains follows, all from one sample in a study of blood T cell repertoires in COVID-19. Using immunoSEQ multiplex PCR, the repertoire was profiled, and TCRdb retains in-frame clones only, with some absent. The data contain about 360,000 clones, about 86% of them seen just once; the ten biggest clones take up around 7.5%. Sequencing was done on a sample of peripheral blood. These receptors all come from a woman aged 55-70 years with COVID-19, enrolled during active disease. The CDR3 runs from the conserved cysteine through the conserved F or W. Fields, in order: CDR3 DNA, CDR3 protein, D gene, clone size, V gene, J gene. D genes are given only for firm matches. Expanded clones get a size class; other rows say once, few or many, or leave the size out.

TGTGCCAGCAGCCTTACAGGGATCTTTTCTGAAGCTTTCTTT	CASSLTGIFSEAFF	-	once	TRBV13	TRBJ1-1
TGCAGCGTTGGGGGGACAGGGGTCACCGGGGAGCTGTTTTTT	CSVGGTGVTGELFF	TRBD1	-	TRBV29-1	TRBJ2-2
TGCAGCGTTGGGTCAGGCTCTGGAAACACCATATATTTT	CSVGSGSGNTIYF	-	-	TRBV29-1	TRBJ1-3
TGCGCCAGCAGCCAAGAAGGACAGGGCGGAACCGGGGAGCTGTTTTTT	CASSQEGQGGTGELFF	TRBD1	once	TRBV4-1	TRBJ2-2
TGTGCCAGCAGTGAGGCGGGGATCTCCTACAATGAGCAGTTCTTC	CASSEAGISYNEQFF	-	-	TRBV2	TRBJ2-1
TGTGCCTGGAGTGTGGTAGGGGCTTTTGGCTACACCTTC	CAWSVVGAFGYTF	-	-	TRBV30	TRBJ1-2
TGTGCCAGCAGTTTATCTCCCGGGACACTGGGGATCTATGGCTACACCTTC	CASSLSPGTLGIYGYTF	-	-	TRBV11-3	TRBJ1-2
TGTGCCATCAGTGAGTCGGGACAGTCGAACACTGAAGCTTTCTTT	CAISESGQSNTEAFF	TRBD1	-	TRBV10-3	TRBJ1-1
TGTGCCTGGAGTGTAAGGGGGACCTCTGGAAACACCATATATTTT	CAWSVRGTSGNTIYF	-	-	TRBV30	TRBJ1-3
TGCGCCAGCAGCCAGAACGGTGGCTACACCTTC	CASSQNGGYTF	-	few	TRBV4-3	TRBJ1-2
TGCGCCAGCAGCCAACCCTCGGAGGAGCGCTACGAGCAGTACTTC	CASSQPSEERYEQYF	-	-	TRBV4-1	TRBJ2-7
TGTGCCTGGAGACTGACCGGGACAGGGGTTACCGGGGAGCTGTTTTTT	CAWRLTGTGVTGELFF	TRBD1	-	TRBV30	TRBJ2-2
TGCGCCAGCAGCCAAGAATTAGGGACAGCAACCTACGAGCAGTACTTC	CASSQELGTATYEQYF	TRBD1	-	TRBV4-1	TRBJ2-7
TGTGCCTGGAGTGTACTACAGGGCAATCAGCCCCAGCATTTT	CAWSVLQGNQPQHF	-	-	TRBV30	TRBJ1-5
TGTGCCAGCCAACAACAGGGAAATTCACCCCTCCACTTT	CASQQQGNSPLHF	-	-	TRBV11-3	TRBJ1-6
TGTGCCAGCAGGCTTCTAGCGGGGGTTACCTACGAGCAGTACTTC	CASRLLAGVTYEQYF	TRBD2	few	TRBV2	TRBJ2-7
TGTGCTAGTGGGGGACTAGCGGGGGCAAAAAACATTCAGTACTTC	CASGGLAGAKNIQYF	TRBD2	-	TRBV12-5	TRBJ2-4
TGTGCCAGCAGCTTAGGAGGCACCCATCGGGGTGCGTACGAGCAGTACTTC	CASSLGGTHRGAYEQYF	-	-	TRBV11-2	TRBJ2-7
TGTGCCAGCAGTGAGTGGGGGACAGGGGCTATCGCAGATACGCAGTATTTT	CASSEWGTGAIADTQYF	TRBD1	-	TRBV6-1	TRBJ2-3
TGCGCCAGCAGCTTGGCGCTGACAGATAACTATGGCTACACCTTC	CASSLALTDNYGYTF	-	-	TRBV5-1	TRBJ1-2
TGTGCCTGGAGTGTTCCAGGGAAAACTTACTATGGCTACACCTTC	CAWSVPGKTYYGYTF	-	few	TRBV30	TRBJ1-2
TGCGCCAGCAGCGGGGGGTTTGGGACAGGGCCAACACATACGCAGTATTTT	CASSGGFGTGPTHTQYF	TRBD1	-	TRBV5-1	TRBJ2-3
TGTGCCAGCTCACCCTCCCAGGGGGTGTTAGATGGCTACACCTTC	CASSPSQGVLDGYTF	TRBD1	-	TRBV18	TRBJ1-2
TGTGCCAGTAGCGTTACTAGCGGGGGTTACAATGAGCAGTTCTTC	CASSVTSGGYNEQFF	TRBD2	-	TRBV19	TRBJ2-1
TGTGCCAGCAGTATCTGGGCGTCCGCAGGCGATGAGCAGTTCTTC	CASSIWASAGDEQFF	-	-	TRBV9	TRBJ2-1
TGTGCCAGCAGCTTAGCATCTAGGGGATATGGCTACACCTTC	CASSLASRGYGYTF	-	-	TRBV7-9	TRBJ1-2
TGTGCCAGCAGCACATTAAACACCGGGGAGCTGTTTTTT	CASSTLNTGELFF	-	-	TRBV9	TRBJ2-2
TGTGCCAGCAGCTTCACAGGGAACGGGGAGCTGTTTTTT	CASSFTGNGELFF	-	once	TRBV5-4	TRBJ2-2
TGTGCCAGCAGTTACGACAGTGGGAAGAGGAAACTGTTTTTT	CASSYDSGKRKLFF	-	-	TRBV6-5	TRBJ1-4
TGTGCCAGCAGCGTAGGTCAGACTAATCAGCCCCAGCATTTT	CASSVGQTNQPQHF	-	-	TRBV9	TRBJ1-5
TGCGCCAGCAGCCCTTTCCGAGCCGGGACAGGGGATAACGAGCAGTACTTC	CASSPFRAGTGDNEQYF	TRBD1	-	TRBV4-3	TRBJ2-7
TGCGCCAGCAGCTTGGGGAGTTTCAATCAGCCCCAGCATTTT	CASSLGSFNQPQHF	-	-	TRBV5-1	TRBJ1-5
TGTGCCAGCAGCCCCTCGCCAGGGGGGAAAGAGACCCAGTACTTC	CASSPSPGGKETQYF	-	-	TRBV7-9	TRBJ2-5
TGTGCCAGCAGCCCCACAGGGGTGAGGGATACGCAGTATTTT	CASSPTGVRDTQYF	TRBD1	-	TRBV5-4	TRBJ2-3
TGTGCCAGCAGTCGGGCGACAGCCATGAACACTGAAGCTTTCTTT	CASSRATAMNTEAFF	-	-	TRBV6-5	TRBJ1-1
TGTGCCAGCAGAGCTGGACAGGGACGAGGGGATGGCTACACCTTC	CASRAGQGRGDGYTF	TRBD1	once	TRBV6-5	TRBJ1-2
TGTGCCAGCAGCTTAGGGGCCGATACGCAGTATTTT	CASSLGADTQYF	-	-	TRBV11-2	TRBJ2-3
TGTGCCAGCAGCTTAACAGGGGGAAATAATTCACCCCTCCACTTT	CASSLTGGNNSPLHF	TRBD1	-	TRBV7-9	TRBJ1-6
TGTGCCAGCAGGGCCTTACAGGAAAACTATGGCTACACCTTC	CASRALQENYGYTF	-	-	TRBV6-6	TRBJ1-2
TGCGCCAGCAGTGTACAGGACAGCAATCAGCCCCAGCATTTT	CASSVQDSNQPQHF	-	many	TRBV10-2	TRBJ1-5
TGTGCCAGCGGTCGGGGATACGAGCAGTACTTC	CASGRGYEQYF	-	once	TRBV12-3/TRBV12-4	TRBJ2-7
TGTGCCAGCAGCTTGGGCCGGGACACCTCCTACGAGCAGTACTTC	CASSLGRDTSYEQYF	-	-	TRBV7-9	TRBJ2-7
TGTGCCAGCAGTTACTCCGGGACAGGGGACTACGAGCAGTACTTC	CASSYSGTGDYEQYF	TRBD1	once	TRBV6-5	TRBJ2-7
TGCAGCGTTGCGCTACAGCAGAACACTGAAGCTTTCTTT	CSVALQQNTEAFF	-	-	TRBV29-1	TRBJ1-1
TGTGCCACCCAGACAGGGAGCTACAATGAGCAGTTCTTC	CATQTGSYNEQFF	TRBD1	-	TRBV6-6	TRBJ2-1
TGTGCCAGCTCACCTCAGGCTGGAGAGACCCAGTACTTC	CASSPQAGETQYF	-	-	TRBV18	TRBJ2-5
TGTGCCAGCAGCCTTTGGACTAGCGGGGGGTTTGTTGAGCAGTTCTTC	CASSLWTSGGFVEQFF	TRBD2	-	TRBV11-3	TRBJ2-1
TGTGCCAGCGGCCCCCTAGGTGCTAACTATGGCTACACCTTC	CASGPLGANYGYTF	-	once	TRBV25-1	TRBJ1-2
TGTGCCAGCAGCTTACAGGGGAGTAATGAAAAACTGTTTTTT	CASSLQGSNEKLFF	-	once	TRBV11-2	TRBJ1-4
TGTGCCAGCAGCTTAGATCTAGGCGAGAGCTCTGGAAACACCATATATTTT	CASSLDLGESSGNTIYF	-	-	TRBV11-3	TRBJ1-3
TGTGCCAGCAGTTACTCGCGCTATAGCAATCAGCCCCAGCATTTT	CASSYSRYSNQPQHF	-	once	TRBV6-6	TRBJ1-5
TGTGCCAGCAGCTCCGACACCAGGGTTCACTACGAGCAGTACTTC	CASSSDTRVHYEQYF	-	once	TRBV14	TRBJ2-7
TGTGCCAGCAGCCGTACAGGGCACCTCTCTGGGGCCAACGTCCTGACTTTC	CASSRTGHLSGANVLTF	-	once	TRBV6-2/TRBV6-3	TRBJ2-6
TGCGCCAGCAGCCAAGAAGTACAGGGGGGCGGCACCGGGGAGCTGTTTTTT	CASSQEVQGGGTGELFF	TRBD1	once	TRBV4-1	TRBJ2-2
TGTGCCAGCAGCCACGGTCGCGGAATGAACAATGAGCAGTTCTTC	CASSHGRGMNNEQFF	-	-	TRBV7-3	TRBJ2-1